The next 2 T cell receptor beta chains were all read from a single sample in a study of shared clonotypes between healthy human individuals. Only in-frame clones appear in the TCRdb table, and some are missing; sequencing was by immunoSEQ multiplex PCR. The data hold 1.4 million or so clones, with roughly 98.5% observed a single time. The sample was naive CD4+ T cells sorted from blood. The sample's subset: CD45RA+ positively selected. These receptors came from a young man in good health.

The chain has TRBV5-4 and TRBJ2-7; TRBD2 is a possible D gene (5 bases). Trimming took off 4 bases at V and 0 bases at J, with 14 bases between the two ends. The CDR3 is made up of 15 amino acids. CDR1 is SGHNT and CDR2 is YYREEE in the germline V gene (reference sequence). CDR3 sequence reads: CASSPPGKSSYEQYF. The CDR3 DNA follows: TGTGCCAGCAGCCCCCCGGGGAAGAGCTCCTACGAGCAGTACTTC.

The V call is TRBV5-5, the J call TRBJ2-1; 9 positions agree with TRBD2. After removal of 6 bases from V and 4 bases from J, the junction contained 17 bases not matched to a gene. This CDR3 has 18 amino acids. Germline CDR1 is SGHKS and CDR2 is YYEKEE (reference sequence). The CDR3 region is CASIRTGSGREGYNEQFF. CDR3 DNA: TGTGCCAGCATCCGGACAGGTAGTGGGCGGGAGGGTTACAATGAGCAGTTCTTC.